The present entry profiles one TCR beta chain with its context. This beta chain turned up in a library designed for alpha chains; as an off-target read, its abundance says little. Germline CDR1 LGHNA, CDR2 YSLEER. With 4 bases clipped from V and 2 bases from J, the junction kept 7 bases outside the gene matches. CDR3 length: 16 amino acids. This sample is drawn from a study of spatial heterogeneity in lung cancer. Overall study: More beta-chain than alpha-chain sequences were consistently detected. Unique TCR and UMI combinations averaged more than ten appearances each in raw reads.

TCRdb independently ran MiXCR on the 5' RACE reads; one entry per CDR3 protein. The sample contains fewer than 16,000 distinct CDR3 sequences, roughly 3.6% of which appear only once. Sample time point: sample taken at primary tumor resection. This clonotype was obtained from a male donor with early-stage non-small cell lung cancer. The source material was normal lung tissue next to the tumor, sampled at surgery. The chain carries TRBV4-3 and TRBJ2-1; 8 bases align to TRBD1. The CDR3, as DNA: TGCGCCAGCAGCCCCACTGTACAGGGGGCCTACAATGAGCAGTTCTTC. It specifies CASSPTVQGAYNEQFF.